These 20 T cell receptor beta chains were sequenced from one sample in a study of beta chain features in type 1 diabetes. Reverse transcribing all isolated RNA meant expressed TCRB transcripts were sequenced. Assay used: immunoSEQ multiplex PCR; TCRdb lists only in-frame clones, some missing. The sample shows some 410,000 clones, about an eighth of them seen only once. Sequences were obtained from naive CD4+ T cells from blood. The source is a woman younger than 30 in good health.

The chain combines TRBV7-3 with TRBJ1-6, with 7 positions matching TRBD1. This CDR3 has 14 residues. Germline CDR1 reads SGHTA; CDR2 reads FQGTGA. Trimming cost V 1 base and J 6 bases; bases outside gene matches: 0. The CDR3, as DNA: TGTGCCAGCAGCTTAAGGGACAGTAATTCACCCCTCCACTTT. This translates into CASSLRDSNSPLHF. Complete variable domain (other parts from reference TRBV7-3 and TRBJ1-6): GAGVSQTPSNKVTEKGKYVELRCDPISGHTALYWYRQSLGQGPEFLIYFQGTGAADDSGLPNDRFFAVRPEGSVSTLKIQRTERGDSAVYLCASSLRDSNSPLHFGNGTRLTVT.

V usage is TRBV6-6 and J usage is TRBJ2-7; D not certain. The CDR3 totals 14 residues. Trimming took 2 bases from V and 4 from J, leaving 12 bases between them. Germline values: CDR1 MNHNY, CDR2 SVGAGI (reference sequence). As DNA, the CDR3 is TGTGCCAGCAGTTACCCCGACCCTACGTACGAGCAGTACTTC. It codes for CASSYPDPTYEQYF.

The rearrangement uses TRBV4-1 and TRBJ2-4, with TRBD1 identical over 8 bases. J lost 6 bases, V lost 5 bases, and 15 bases had no gene match. The CDR3 totals 17 residues. Germline loops: CDR1 MGHRA, CDR2 YSYEKL. The CDR3 DNA reads as TGCGCCAGCAGCGCAATCCCGGACAGGGCCCAAGGAAACATTCAGTACTTC. This gives the protein CASSAIPDRAQGNIQYF.

The rearrangement uses TRBV29-1 and TRBJ2-1, with D hard to call. Trimming stripped 5 bases from V and 9 bases from J, with 20 bases between. CDR3 length: 14 residues. CDR1 is SQVTM, CDR2 ANQGSEA, per germline. The DNA for the CDR3 is TGCAGCGTTAACCCCGCGCCGGTGATAGGTGAGCAGTTCTTC. This translates into CSVNPAPVIGEQFF.

This clone came up once. V and J are TRBV7-9 and TRBJ2-6; TRBD2 might be the D (6 bases). From germline, CDR1 is SEHNR and CDR2 FQNEAQ (reference sequence). Trimming took 7 bases from V and 4 from J, leaving 17 bases between them. The CDR3 covers 16 residues. The CDR3 nucleotides are TGTGCCAGCATAGGCGGGGTGCGCTCCGGGGCCAACGTCCTGACTTTC. It codes for CASIGGVRSGANVLTF. Variable domain in full (rest from reference TRBV7-9 and TRBJ2-6): DTGVSQNPRHKITKRGQNVTFRCDPISEHNRLYWYRQTLGQGPEFLTYFQNEAQLEKSRLLSDRFSAERPKGSFSTLEIQRTEQGDSAMYLCASIGGVRSGANVLTFGAGSRLTVL.

The chain employs TRBV10-3 and TRBJ1-4; the match to TRBD1 covers 7 bases. This CDR3 has 14 amino acids. J gave up 5 bases and V 2 bases, and 2 bases lay outside the gene matches. The germline V gene encodes CDR1 ENHRY and CDR2 SYGVKD. CDR3 loop: CAISEGTENEKLFF. The CDR3 DNA reads as TGTGCCATCAGTGAGGGGACAGAGAATGAAAAACTGTTTTTT.

The chain is built from TRBV30 and TRBJ2-1, with D perhaps TRBD2 (5 bases). Germline loops: CDR1 GTSNPN, CDR2 SVGIG (reference sequence). CDR3 length: 15 amino acids. Trimming left V 0 bases short and J 4 bases short, with 13 bases between. Here the CDR3 reads CAWSVGSSPYNEQFF. The CDR3, as DNA: TGTGCCTGGAGTGTAGGGTCTAGCCCTTACAATGAGCAGTTCTTC.

In its sample, this clone was seen a few times. CDR3 DNA sequence: TGCGCCAGCAGCCTTCGCCGGCAGACCGGGGAGCTGTTTTTT. Translation gives CASSLRRQTGELFF. The genes are TRBV4-3 and TRBJ2-2, with D uncertain. V was pared by 4 bases and J by 5 bases, with 11 bases between. CDR1 LGHNA and CDR2 YSLEER come from the germline V gene. This CDR3 comprises 14 residues.

This clone was observed a handful of times. The chain employs TRBV23-1 and TRBJ2-7; unclear D gene. TRBV23-1 is assigned to the ORF class and has an uncertain function. This CDR3 spans 14 amino acids. The ends were cut back, 8 bases at V and 2 bases at J, with 16 bases in the middle. CDR3 bases: TGCGCCAGCCCCACCCCGGGCGTTACCTACGAGCAGTACGTC. Protein sequence: CASPTPGVTYEQYV.

Only a few counts were recorded for this clone. The sample has other DNA sequences that encode this CDR3 too. The chain links TRBV20-1 to TRBJ2-5, with a weak D call TRBD2 (5 bases). V was pared by 6 bases and J by 2 bases, with 7 bases between. The CDR3 totals 11 residues. CDR1 DFQATT and CDR2 SNEGSKA come from the germline V gene (reference sequence). The CDR3 spells CSASGQETQYF. The CDR3 coding sequence is TGCAGTGCCAGCGGACAAGAGACCCAGTACTTC.

The chain has TRBV28 and TRBJ2-3; a weak D match, TRBD1 (6 bases). Trimming took off 3 bases at V and 0 bases at J, with 13 bases between the two ends. Germline values: CDR1 MDHEN, CDR2 SYDVKM. The CDR3 sequence is 16 residues long. The CDR3, as DNA: TGTGCCAGCAGTTTCCCGACCACAGGGAGCACAGATACGCAGTATTTT. Translating gives CASSFPTTGSTDTQYF.

The J gene is TRBJ2-3, the V gene TRBV7-9; 8 nucleotides match TRBD2. The germline CDR1 and CDR2 sequences are SEHNR and FQNEAQ (reference sequence). The CDR3 contains 14 residues. J lost 2 bases, V lost 5 bases, and 3 bases had no gene match. The CDR3 sequence: CASSHSGVTDTQYF. CDR3 bases: TGTGCCAGCAGCCATAGCGGGGTCACAGATACGCAGTATTTT.

This clone has at least ten counts. The chain couples TRBV14 to TRBJ2-4; no clear D gene. There are 15 residues in the CDR3. Germline CDR1 SGHDN, CDR2 FVKESK. Trimming removed 0 bases from V and 6 bases from J, with 12 bases in between. CDR3: CASSQDWRKSNIQYF. CDR3 DNA: TGTGCCAGCAGCCAAGATTGGCGGAAATCAAACATTCAGTACTTC.

The chain combines TRBV4-2 with TRBJ2-5, with 8 bases fitting TRBD2. The ends lost 1 base at V and 1 base at J; junction bases unmatched: 5. Germline V gene lookup returns CDR1 LGHNA and CDR2 YNFKEQ. This CDR3 spans 16 amino acids. The CDR3 DNA follows: TGTGCCAGCAGCCAAGGAATAGCGGGGACCCAAGAGACCCAGTACTTC. Translation gives CASSQGIAGTQETQYF.

The J gene is TRBJ2-3, the V gene TRBV2; D unresolved. The CDR3 extends over 14 amino acids. Deletions cut 6 bases from V and 2 bases from J, with 12 bases between. CDR1 and CDR2 from the germline V gene are SNHLY and FYNNEI. DNA for the CDR3: TGTGCCAGCAGGGTATACACAGACACAGATACGCAGTATTTT. Residues: CASRVYTDTDTQYF.

In its sample, this clone was seen a few times. V is TRBV5-1 and J is TRBJ2-3; 9 bases align to TRBD1. The germline V gene encodes CDR1 SGHRS and CDR2 YFSETQ. V was clipped by 6 bases and J by 3 bases; unmatched bases: 8. The CDR3 is 15 amino acids. The CDR3 here is CASMLRDRATDTQYF. The CDR3 DNA follows: TGCGCCAGCATGCTCCGGGACAGGGCGACAGATACGCAGTATTTT. Combining the CDR3 with reference TRBV5-1 and TRBJ2-3 gives the whole variable domain KAGVTQTPRYLIKTRGQQVTLSCSPISGHRSVSWYQQTPGQGLQFLFEYFSETQRNKGNFPGRFSGRQFSNSRSEMNVSTLELGDSALYLCASMLRDRATDTQYFGPGTRLTVL.

This sequence joins TRBV5-4 and TRBJ1-2; no firm D call. Between the trimmed V and J ends, which lost 1 base and 3 bases, there was a span of 10 bases. CDR1 SGHNT and CDR2 YYREEE come from the germline V gene (reference sequence). This CDR3 is 14 amino acids long. CDR3 loop: CASSLSSFDYGYTF. CDR3 sequence (DNA): TGTGCCAGCAGCTTGAGCAGTTTCGACTATGGCTACACCTTC.

The chain joins TRBV5-6 to TRBJ2-1; D possibly uses TRBD1 or TRBD2 (6 bases each). V dropped 1 base and J dropped 4 bases, with 18 bases sitting between them. The length of the CDR3 is 17 residues. Germline V lookup: CDR1 SGHDT, CDR2 YYEEEE. The CDR3 coding sequence is TGTGCCAGCAGCTTGACAGGTATAGCGGACAGATACAATGAGCAGTTCTTC. Encoded protein: CASSLTGIADRYNEQFF.

This clone was counted a few times. The chain combines TRBV15 with TRBJ1-1; 9 nucleotides match TRBD1. Germline CDR1 reads LNHNV; CDR2 reads YYDKDF (reference sequence). Germline trimming cut 1 base from V and 1 base from J; bases unmatched to any gene: 1. The CDR3 is made up of 15 amino acids. In DNA, the CDR3 is TGTGCCACCAGCAGAGTACAGGGGGCGAACACTGAAGCTTTCTTT. Translated: CATSRVQGANTEAFF.

The chain links TRBV7-9 to TRBJ1-1; D unclear. V was cut by 4 bases and J by 5 bases, with 5 bases left in between. CDR1 and CDR2 from the germline V gene are SEHNR and FQNEAQ (reference sequence). This CDR3 has 11 residues. The CDR3 reads CASSSGTEAFF. CDR3 bases: TGTGCCAGCAGCTCCGGGACTGAAGCTTTCTTT.